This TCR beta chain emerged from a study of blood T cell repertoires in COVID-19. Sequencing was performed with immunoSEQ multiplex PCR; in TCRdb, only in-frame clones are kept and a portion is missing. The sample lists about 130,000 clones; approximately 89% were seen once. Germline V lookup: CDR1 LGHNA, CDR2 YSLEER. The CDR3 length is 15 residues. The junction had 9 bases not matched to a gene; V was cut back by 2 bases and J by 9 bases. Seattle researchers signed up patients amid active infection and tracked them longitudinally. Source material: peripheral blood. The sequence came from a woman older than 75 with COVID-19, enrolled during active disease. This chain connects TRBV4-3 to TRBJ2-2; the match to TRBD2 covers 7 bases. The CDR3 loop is CASSQYHDGRRELFF. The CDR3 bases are TGCGCCAGCAGCCAATACCATGACGGGAGGAGGGAGCTGTTTTTT.